This T cell receptor (beta chain) originates from a study of PD-L1 blockade in urothelial cancer. In the study overall: At 6 weeks and at 3 weeks (second dose) after treatment start, blood was analyzed. A median blood sample held approximately 150,000 T cells and tens of thousands of unique TCRs.

The CDR3 covers 15 residues. The V gene lost 0 bases and the J gene lost 3 bases, with 11 bases spanning the gap. Germline CDR1 KGHSH, CDR2 LQKENI. The time point was: pretreatment peripheral blood. Some clones are missing from TCRdb's copy, which holds only in-frame ones; the method was immunoSEQ multiplex PCR. The sample includes some 71,000 clones, about 85% seen only once; the top ten take roughly 6.6%. The chain joins TRBV18 to TRBJ2-5, with a weak D call TRBD2 (6 bases). Source: PBMCs, taken around atezolizumab (anti-PD-L1) treatment. The receptor was derived from a man in his forties or fifties with urothelial cancer. CDR3 amino acids: CASSPPSGAKETQYF. The CDR3 DNA sequence: TGTGCCAGCTCACCACCTAGCGGAGCCAAAGAGACCCAGTACTTC. The complete variable domain, with remaining parts taken from reference TRBV18 and TRBJ2-5, reads NAGVMQNPRHLVRRRGQEARLRCSPMKGHSHVYWYRQLPEEGLKFMVYLQKENIIDESGMPKERFSAEFPKEGPSILRIQQVVRGDSAAYFCASSPPSGAKETQYFGPGTRLLVL.